The 30 T cell receptor beta chains below were found in one sample sequenced in a study of siplizumab effects on memory and regulatory T cells. Here immunoSEQ multiplex PCR was the method, and the copy in TCRdb shows in-frame clones only, minus some. The sample carries approximately 94,000 clones, 90% to 95% recorded once. What was sequenced was CD8+ T cells sorted from blood. All receptors come from a human donor in good health.

This rearrangement joins TRBV27 to TRBJ2-7; the match to TRBD1 covers 8 bases. This CDR3 has 14 amino acids. Germline V gene data show CDR1 as MNHEY and CDR2 as SMNVEV (reference sequence). V shed 5 bases and J 0 bases; nucleotides not matched to a gene: 3. This chain's CDR3 is CASSVTGDSYEQYF. The CDR3 DNA reads as TGTGCCAGCAGTGTGACAGGGGACTCCTACGAGCAGTACTTC.

The J gene is TRBJ2-1, the V gene TRBV19, with D tentatively TRBD2 (6 bases). CDR3 length: 15 amino acids. V lost 1 base and J lost 6, with 13 bases in between. Germline CDR1 LNHDA, CDR2 SQIVND (reference sequence). The CDR3 here is CASSIGLALGNEQFF. In DNA form, the CDR3 reads TGTGCCAGTAGTATAGGTCTAGCGCTTGGCAATGAGCAGTTCTTC.

CDR3 amino acids: CASSQPGQGAHEQYF. As DNA, the CDR3 is TGCGCCAGCAGTCAACCGGGACAGGGGGCCCACGAGCAGTACTTC. The chain recombines TRBV23-1 with TRBJ2-7, with 12 bases aligning to TRBD1. TRBV23-1 is filed as an ORF, its function uncertain. With 2 bases clipped from V and 5 bases from J, the junction kept 4 bases outside the gene matches. The CDR3 totals 15 residues.

This clone showed up just a few times. The CDR3 loop is CASSPPAGGLTEAFF. In DNA, the CDR3 is TGTGCCAGCAGCCCTCCGGCAGGGGGCCTCACTGAAGCTTTCTTT. The chain uses TRBV7-9 and TRBJ1-1; 8 nucleotides agree with TRBD1. With V trimmed by 5 bases and J by 4 bases, 9 bases remained unmatched. Germline-derived CDR1 and CDR2 are SEHNR and FQNEAQ (reference sequence). The CDR3 covers 15 residues.

The chain carries TRBV27 and TRBJ1-6; 8 bases align to TRBD1. Trimming took 5 bases from V and 5 from J; bases not matched to a gene: 11. Germline CDR1 reads MNHEY; CDR2 reads SMNVEV (reference sequence). The CDR3 extends over 17 amino acids. CDR3 bases: TGTGCCAGCAGTCCAGATATAAGGACAGGGAATAATTCACCCCTCCACTTT. This codes for CASSPDIRTGNNSPLHF.

The rearrangement links TRBV4-1 to TRBJ1-5; weak D call: TRBD1 (6 bases). This CDR3 is built from 14 residues. The germline CDR1 and CDR2 sequences are MGHRA and YSYEKL. Trimming stripped 3 bases from V and 1 base from J, with 7 bases between. For the CDR3, the DNA is TGCGCCAGCAGCCACGGACAGAGCAATCAGCCCCAGCATTTT. This encodes CASSHGQSNQPQHF.

The rearrangement links TRBV7-9 to TRBJ1-1; 8 bases align to TRBD1. CDR3 length: 14 residues. Germline values: CDR1 SEHNR, CDR2 FQNEAQ (reference sequence). The V and J ends lost 4 bases and 4 bases, in that order; junction bases with no gene match: 5. CDR3 residues: CASSSPGGATEAFF. The CDR3 DNA reads TGTGCCAGCAGCTCCCCAGGGGGCGCCACTGAAGCTTTCTTT.

The CDR3 nucleotides read TGCGCCAGCAGCCAAGCAGAAAGGGTCTCCACTGAAGCTTTCTTT. The encoded protein is CASSQAERVSTEAFF. This sequence joins TRBV4-1 and TRBJ1-1; D is uncertain. The V gene's germline CDR1 is MGHRA and CDR2 YSYEKL. CDR3 size: 15 residues. V was pared by 1 base and J by 4 bases, with 13 bases between.

The rearrangement uses TRBV13 and TRBJ2-7, with D possibly being TRBD1 or TRBD2 (5 bases each). This CDR3 has 13 amino acids. Trimming took 5 bases from V and 3 from J, leaving 11 bases between them. Germline V gene lookup returns CDR1 PRHDT and CDR2 FYEKMQ (reference sequence). The CDR3 spells CASSIPGHYEQYF. CDR3 DNA: TGTGCCAGCAGCATACCGGGGCACTACGAGCAGTACTTC.

CDR3 protein: CASSTGGTGDNQPQHF. CDR3 DNA sequence: TGTGCCAGCAGCACCGGAGGGACAGGGGACAATCAGCCCCAGCATTTT. The chain links TRBV9 to TRBJ1-5; 10 nucleotides align to TRBD1. The J segment lost 3 bases and the V segment lost 4 bases, leaving 7 bases of the junction unmatched. From germline, CDR1 is SGDLS and CDR2 YYNGEE. CDR3 length equals 16 residues.

The chain joins TRBV9 to TRBJ2-1; possibly TRBD1 or TRBD2 for D (5 bases each). CDR1 is SGDLS, CDR2 YYNGEE, per germline. The CDR3 extends over 16 amino acids. V lost 0 bases, J lost 6 bases, and 16 bases lay in between. The chain's CDR3 is CASSVAGTLAGNEQFF. DNA of the CDR3: TGTGCCAGCAGCGTAGCTGGGACCCTTGCGGGCAATGAGCAGTTCTTC. Combining the CDR3 with reference TRBV9 and TRBJ2-1 gives the whole variable domain DSGVTQTPKHLITATGQRVTLRCSPRSGDLSVYWYQQSLDQGLQFLIQYYNGEERAKGNILERFSAQQFPDLHSELNLSSLELGDSALYFCASSVAGTLAGNEQFFGPGTRLTVL.

V usage is TRBV5-1 and J usage is TRBJ1-2, with D possibly TRBD1 on 5 matching bases. V was shortened by 2 bases and J by 6 bases, with 11 bases between the two germline ends. CDR1 and CDR2 (germline): SGHRS, YFSETQ. There are 13 residues in the CDR3. The CDR3 nucleotides read TGCGCCAGCAGCTTTAAGGGGACGGATGGCTACACCTTC. Translated, it gives CASSFKGTDGYTF.

V and J are TRBV5-1 and TRBJ2-7; no clear D gene. This CDR3 spans 10 amino acids. V shed 1 base and J shed 6 bases, with 2 bases lying between them. Germline CDR1 SGHRS, CDR2 YFSETQ. The chain's CDR3 is CASSLTEQYF. In nucleotides, the CDR3 is TGCGCCAGCAGCTTGACCGAGCAGTACTTC. The full variable domain, in which reference TRBV5-1 and TRBJ2-7 provide the parts outside the CDR3, is KAGVTQTPRYLIKTRGQQVTLSCSPISGHRSVSWYQQTPGQGLQFLFEYFSETQRNKGNFPGRFSGRQFSNSRSEMNVSTLELGDSALYLCASSLTEQYFGPGTRLTVT.

The chain couples TRBV4-1 to TRBJ2-1; 13 positions match TRBD2. This CDR3 comprises 19 residues. The germline CDR1 and CDR2 sequences are MGHRA and YSYEKL. V was pared by 0 bases and J by 7 bases, with 12 bases of the junction left unmatched. CDR3: CASSQDPGPPGLAGNEQFF. CDR3 coding DNA: TGCGCCAGCAGCCAAGATCCCGGACCCCCGGGACTAGCGGGAAATGAGCAGTTCTTC.

The rearrangement uses TRBV9 and TRBJ2-5; TRBD1 matches 8 bases. The J segment lost 2 bases and the V segment lost 0 bases, leaving 0 bases of the junction unmatched. This CDR3 is built from 14 residues. Germline V lookup: CDR1 SGDLS, CDR2 YYNGEE. CDR3 sequence: CASSVGTGQETQYF. CDR3 bases: TGTGCCAGCAGCGTAGGGACAGGGCAAGAGACCCAGTACTTC. The full variable domain, in which reference TRBV9 and TRBJ2-5 provide the parts outside the CDR3, is DSGVTQTPKHLITATGQRVTLRCSPRSGDLSVYWYQQSLDQGLQFLIQYYNGEERAKGNILERFSAQQFPDLHSELNLSSLELGDSALYFCASSVGTGQETQYFGPGTRLLVL.

The chain carries TRBV6-5 and TRBJ2-1; no clear D. The V end lost 3 bases, the J end lost 8 bases, and 5 bases lay between the germline ends. Germline lookup yields CDR1 MNHEY and CDR2 SVGAGI. This CDR3 is built from 11 residues. CDR3 in DNA: TGTGCCAGCAGTTATGGGGATGAGCAGTTCTTC. Amino acids: CASSYGDEQFF.

The chain employs TRBV2 and TRBJ1-1; 11 nucleotides align to TRBD1. The CDR3 runs to 15 residues. Germline values: CDR1 SNHLY, CDR2 FYNNEI. V lost 8 bases and J lost 4; bases outside the gene matches: 9. The CDR3 region has the DNA TGTGCCAGCGGACAGGGGGCAATCGGACTCACTGAAGCTTTCTTT. It is translated as CASGQGAIGLTEAFF.

The rearrangement joins TRBV7-3 to TRBJ1-1, with D uncertain. The length of the CDR3 is 15 residues. V shed 0 bases and J shed 1 base, with 9 bases lying between them. Per the germline V gene, CDR1 is SGHTA and CDR2 is FQGTGA. The CDR3 bases are TGTGCCAGCAGCTTAACCTTACCGACGAACACTGAAGCTTTCTTT. Encoded protein: CASSLTLPTNTEAFF.

This CDR3 reads CASSTITTSGVNNEQFF. The CDR3 nucleotides are TGTGCCAGCAGCACAATCACCACTAGCGGGGTAAACAATGAGCAGTTCTTC. The chain recombines TRBV27 with TRBJ2-1; 10 bases fit TRBD2. Losses at the gene ends were 6 bases for V and 5 bases for J; bases not matched to a gene: 13. This CDR3 comprises 17 residues. Looked up from germline, CDR1 is MNHEY and CDR2 is SMNVEV (reference sequence).

The J gene is TRBJ2-1, the V gene TRBV4-1; tentatively, D is TRBD1 or TRBD2 (7 bases each). V was trimmed by 4 bases and J by 5 bases, leaving 15 bases between them. This CDR3 region has 15 residues. Looked up from germline, CDR1 is MGHRA and CDR2 is YSYEKL. CDR3 region: CASSRSGTANNEQFF. The CDR3 DNA reads as TGCGCCAGCAGCCGCAGCGGGACAGCTAACAATGAGCAGTTCTTC.

This CDR3 reads CASSESGTGAFEQYF. CDR3 coding DNA: TGTGCCAGCAGTGAATCCGGGACAGGGGCGTTTGAGCAGTACTTC. V is TRBV6-1 and J is TRBJ2-7, with 10 bases identical to TRBD1. There are 15 residues in the CDR3. Unmatched junction bases numbered 8, after V lost 2 bases and J lost 7 bases. Per the germline V gene, CDR1 is MNHNS and CDR2 is SASEGT.

Only one count was recorded for this clone. This chain links TRBV7-3 with TRBJ2-1; tentatively, D is TRBD1 (6 bases). The V gene's germline CDR1 is SGHTA and CDR2 FQGTGA. The CDR3 has 13 residues. Trimming removed 5 bases from V and 2 bases from J, with 7 bases in between. CDR3 sequence: CASSGGTYNEQFF. The CDR3 DNA follows: TGTGCCAGCAGCGGGGGCACCTACAATGAGCAGTTCTTC. The full variable domain, completed using reference TRBV7-3 and TRBJ2-1, is GAGVSQTPSNKVTEKGKYVELRCDPISGHTALYWYRQSLGQGPEFLIYFQGTGAADDSGLPNDRFFAVRPEGSVSTLKIQRTERGDSAVYLCASSGGTYNEQFFGPGTRLTVL.

This chain joins TRBV29-1 and TRBJ2-5; TRBD1 aligns across 7 bases. J was trimmed by 3 bases and V by 6 bases; bases with no gene match: 7. The CDR3 covers 13 residues. Germline CDR1 reads SQVTM; CDR2 reads ANQGSEA. Written as DNA, the CDR3 is TGCAGCGTCTCACAGGGGAACAAAGAGACCCAGTACTTC. Amino acid sequence: CSVSQGNKETQYF.

V and J are TRBV6-1 and TRBJ2-7; 10 bases map to TRBD1. J was trimmed by 5 bases and V by 3 bases; bases with no gene match: 4. Germline lookup yields CDR1 MNHNS and CDR2 SASEGT. This CDR3 comprises 14 residues. CDR3 nucleotides: TGTGCCAGCAGTGAGACAGGGGGCACGCACGAGCAGTACTTC. Translated, it gives CASSETGGTHEQYF.

The count of this clone is one. V and J are TRBV5-6 and TRBJ1-1; perhaps TRBD1 as D (6 bases). The CDR3 runs 14 residues. V lost 2 bases and J lost 4, with 12 bases in between. Per the germline V gene, CDR1 is SGHDT and CDR2 is YYEEEE. The CDR3 sequence is CASSLLTGGTEAFF. CDR3 DNA sequence: TGTGCCAGCAGCTTATTGACAGGAGGCACTGAAGCTTTCTTT.

This chain connects TRBV27 to TRBJ2-7, with D unresolved. V was clipped by 0 bases and J by 4 bases, with 7 bases between them. Germline V gene sequence: CDR1 MNHEY, CDR2 SMNVEV (reference sequence). The CDR3 is 13 amino acids. CDR3 DNA sequence: TGTGCCAGCAGTTTATCAGGGCGATACGAGCAGTACTTC. Translating it yields CASSLSGRYEQYF.

This chain links TRBV2 with TRBJ2-7; tentative D call: TRBD2 (5 bases). Trimming shortened V by 6 bases and J by 6 bases, and 9 bases separated the two germline ends. The CDR3 has 11 amino acids. Per the germline V gene, CDR1 is SNHLY and CDR2 is FYNNEI. The CDR3 protein is CASRRGSEQYF. In nucleotides, the CDR3 is TGTGCCAGCAGGCGAGGGTCCGAGCAGTACTTC.

The V gene is TRBV19, the J gene TRBJ1-4, with unresolved D. Germline CDR1 and CDR2: LNHDA and SQIVND (reference sequence). This CDR3 region has 15 residues. The V end was cut by 1 base, the J end by 0 bases, with 6 bases between. CDR3 region: CASSIGVTTNEKLFF. The DNA of the CDR3 is TGTGCCAGTAGTATAGGGGTAACAACTAATGAAAAACTGTTTTTT.

The J gene is TRBJ2-2, the V gene TRBV6-5; a weak D match, TRBD2 (5 bases). V shed 5 bases and J shed 4 bases, with 14 bases lying between them. Germline CDR1 is MNHEY and CDR2 is SVGAGI. The CDR3 consists of 15 residues. As DNA, the CDR3 is TGTGCCAGCAGTAACCGCGGGCCTGGCACCGGGGAGCTGTTTTTT. Protein sequence: CASSNRGPGTGELFF.

J is TRBJ2-1 and V is TRBV27, with D hard to call. Germline CDR1 MNHEY, CDR2 SMNVEV (reference sequence). The CDR3 sequence is 13 residues long. V lost 5 bases and J lost 8, with 13 bases in between. CDR3 in DNA: TGTGCCAGCAGTCCAGTTGAATTTCATGAGCAGTTCTTC. Its protein is CASSPVEFHEQFF.